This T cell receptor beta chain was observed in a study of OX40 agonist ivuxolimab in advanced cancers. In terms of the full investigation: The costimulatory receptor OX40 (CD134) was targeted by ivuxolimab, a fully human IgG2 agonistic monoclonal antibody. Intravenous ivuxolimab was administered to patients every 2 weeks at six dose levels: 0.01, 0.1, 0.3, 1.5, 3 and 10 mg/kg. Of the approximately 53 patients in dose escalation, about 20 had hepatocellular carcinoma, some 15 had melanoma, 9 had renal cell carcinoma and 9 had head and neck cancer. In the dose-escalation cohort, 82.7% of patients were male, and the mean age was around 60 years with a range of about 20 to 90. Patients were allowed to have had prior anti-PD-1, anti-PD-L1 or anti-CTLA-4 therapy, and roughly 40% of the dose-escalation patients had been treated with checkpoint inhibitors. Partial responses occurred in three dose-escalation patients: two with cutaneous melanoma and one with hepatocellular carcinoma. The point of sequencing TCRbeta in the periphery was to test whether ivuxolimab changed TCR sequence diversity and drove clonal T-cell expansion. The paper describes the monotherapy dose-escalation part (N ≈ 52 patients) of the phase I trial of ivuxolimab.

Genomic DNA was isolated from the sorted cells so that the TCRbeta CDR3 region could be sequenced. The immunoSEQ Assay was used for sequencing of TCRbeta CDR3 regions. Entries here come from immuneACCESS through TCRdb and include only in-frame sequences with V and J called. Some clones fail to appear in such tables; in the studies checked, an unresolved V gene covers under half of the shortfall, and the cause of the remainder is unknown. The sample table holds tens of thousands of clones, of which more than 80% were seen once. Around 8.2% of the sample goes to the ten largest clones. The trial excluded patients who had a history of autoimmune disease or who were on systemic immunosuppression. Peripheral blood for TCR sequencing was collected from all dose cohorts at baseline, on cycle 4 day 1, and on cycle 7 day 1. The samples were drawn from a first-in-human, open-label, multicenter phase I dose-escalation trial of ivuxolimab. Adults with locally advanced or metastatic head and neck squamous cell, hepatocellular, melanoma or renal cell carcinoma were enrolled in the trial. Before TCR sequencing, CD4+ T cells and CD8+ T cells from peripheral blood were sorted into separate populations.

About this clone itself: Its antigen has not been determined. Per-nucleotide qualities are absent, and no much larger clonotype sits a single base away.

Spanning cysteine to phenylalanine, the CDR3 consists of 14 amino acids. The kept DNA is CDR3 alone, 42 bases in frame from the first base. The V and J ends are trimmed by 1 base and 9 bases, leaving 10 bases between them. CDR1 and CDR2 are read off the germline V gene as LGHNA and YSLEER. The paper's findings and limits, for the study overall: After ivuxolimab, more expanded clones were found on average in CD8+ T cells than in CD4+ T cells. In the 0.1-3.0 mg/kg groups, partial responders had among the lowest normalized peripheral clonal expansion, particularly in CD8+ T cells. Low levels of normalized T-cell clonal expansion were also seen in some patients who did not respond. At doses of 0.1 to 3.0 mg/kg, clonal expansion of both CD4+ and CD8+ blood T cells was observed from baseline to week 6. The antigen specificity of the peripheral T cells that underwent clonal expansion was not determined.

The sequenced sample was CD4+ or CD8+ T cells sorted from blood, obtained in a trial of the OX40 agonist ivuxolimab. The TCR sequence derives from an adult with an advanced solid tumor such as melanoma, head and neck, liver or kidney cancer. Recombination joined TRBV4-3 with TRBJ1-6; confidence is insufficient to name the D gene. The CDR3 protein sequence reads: CASSQAFPGSPLHF. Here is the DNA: TGCGCCAGCAGCCAAGCCTTTCCCGGTTCACCCCTCCACTTT.